The T cell receptor (beta chain) under discussion was sequenced for a study of T cells in Graves' hyperthyroidism and ophthalmopathy. This clonotype appeared many times. Amplification of TCR beta CDR3 regions used RNA as the template. In the first-round RT-PCR of the TCR CDR3, the HTBI primer set was used. TCRdb used MiXCR to reprocess the multiplex PCR reads, holding one entry per CDR3 protein. The sample lists roughly 600,000 distinct CDR3 sequences; about 14% were seen once. Germline V CDR1 and CDR2: MDHEN, SYDVKM. V shed 2 bases and J 3 bases; nucleotides not matched to a gene: 6. The CDR3 consists of 16 residues.

This sequence was found in a woman aged 50 to 60 with Graves' ophthalmopathy. Specimen: blood. The chain has TRBV28 and TRBJ2-7; 11 bases align to TRBD2. CDR3 nucleotide sequence: TGTGCCAGCAGTTTAGGGCCGGGACTAGCGGACTACGAGCAGTACTTC. It yields the protein CASSLGPGLADYEQYF.